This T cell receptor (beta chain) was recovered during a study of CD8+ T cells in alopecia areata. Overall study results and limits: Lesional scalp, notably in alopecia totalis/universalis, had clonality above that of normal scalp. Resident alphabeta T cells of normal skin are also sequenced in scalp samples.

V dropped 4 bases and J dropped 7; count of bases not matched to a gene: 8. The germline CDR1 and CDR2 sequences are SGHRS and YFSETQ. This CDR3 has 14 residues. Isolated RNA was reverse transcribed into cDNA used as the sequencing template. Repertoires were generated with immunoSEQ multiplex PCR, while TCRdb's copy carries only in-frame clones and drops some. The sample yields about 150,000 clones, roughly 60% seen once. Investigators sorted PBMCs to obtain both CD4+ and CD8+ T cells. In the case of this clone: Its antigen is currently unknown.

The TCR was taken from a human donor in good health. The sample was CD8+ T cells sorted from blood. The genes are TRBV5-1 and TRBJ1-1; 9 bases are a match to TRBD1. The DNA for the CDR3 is TGCGCCAGCAGCACCAGACAGGGGGTCTTTGAAGCTTTCTTT. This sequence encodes CASSTRQGVFEAFF.